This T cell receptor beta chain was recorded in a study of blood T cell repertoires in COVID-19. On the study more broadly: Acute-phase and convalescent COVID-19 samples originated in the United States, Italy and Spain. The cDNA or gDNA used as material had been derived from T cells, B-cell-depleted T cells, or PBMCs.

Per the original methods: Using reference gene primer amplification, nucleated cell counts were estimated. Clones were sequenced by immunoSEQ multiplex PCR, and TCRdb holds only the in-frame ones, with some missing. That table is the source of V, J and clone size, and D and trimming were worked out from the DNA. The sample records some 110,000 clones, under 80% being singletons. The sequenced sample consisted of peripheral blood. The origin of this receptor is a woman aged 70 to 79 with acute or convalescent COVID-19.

The CDR3 reads CASGLPRQQAGSTEAFF. CDR3 sequence (DNA): TGTGCTAGTGGTTTGCCCAGGCAACAGGCCGGGTCCACTGAAGCTTTCTTT. The J gene is TRBJ1-1, the V gene TRBV12-5, with D maybe TRBD1 (5 bases). Germline CDR1 reads LGHNT; CDR2 reads FRNRAP. The CDR3 contains 17 residues. V lost 2 bases and J lost 4, with 20 bases in between.